Presented here are 25 T cell receptor beta chains from one specimen sequenced in a study of T cells in Graves' hyperthyroidism and ophthalmopathy. Amplified regions were TCR beta CDR3 sequences from RNA transcripts. Using the HTBI primer set, a first-round RT-PCR was run on the TCR CDR3. Each CDR3 protein is one row after TCRdb ran MiXCR on the multiplex PCR reads. Of 540,000 or so distinct CDR3 sequences listed, approximately 15% are singletons. The material sequenced was blood. The receptor source for this set is a woman under 40 with Graves' hyperthyroidism.

This clonotype showed up many times. This chain uses TRBV20-1 with TRBJ2-3; 13 nucleotides match TRBD2. Per germline, CDR1 DFQATT and CDR2 SNEGSKA (reference sequence). The CDR3 runs 22 residues. The trim removed 0 bases at V and 1 base at J, leaving 19 bases unmatched. The CDR3 region has the DNA TGCAGTGCTAGAGATCTTGGGACTAGCGGGACGGGGTTCGGGTCTGGCACAGATACGCAGTATTTT. It translates to CSARDLGTSGTGFGSGTDTQYF.

The chain has TRBV27 and TRBJ1-1, with TRBD1 matching 7 bases. The V segment lost 4 bases and the J segment 1 base; nucleotides outside the gene matches: 3. This CDR3 is 14 amino acids long. Germline V CDR1 and CDR2: MNHEY, SMNVEV (reference sequence). The CDR3 here is CASSYGQENTEAFF. The CDR3 DNA reads as TGTGCCAGCAGTTACGGACAGGAGAACACTGAAGCTTTCTTT.

The table lists this clonotype with many counts. The chain is built from TRBV6-2 or TRBV6-3 and TRBJ2-1, with D tentatively TRBD2 (6 bases). The V gene's germline CDR1 is MNHEY and CDR2 SVGEGT. Trimming shortened V by 7 bases and J by 3 bases, and 13 bases separated the two germline ends. This CDR3 is built from 14 residues. CDR3 in amino acids: CASKTSSYYNEQFF. Written as DNA, the CDR3 is TGTGCCAGCAAAACTAGCAGCTACTACAATGAGCAGTTCTTC.

Only a few counts were recorded for this clonotype. J is TRBJ2-5 and V is TRBV5-1; 7 bases line up with TRBD1. J lost 5 bases, V lost 4 bases, and 5 bases had no gene match. Germline V gene sequence: CDR1 SGHRS, CDR2 YFSETQ. The CDR3 runs to 13 residues. CDR3 loop: CASSTGQRETQYF. CDR3 DNA: TGCGCCAGCAGCACGGGACAGAGGGAGACCCAGTACTTC. Variable domain in full (rest from reference TRBV5-1 and TRBJ2-5): KAGVTQTPRYLIKTRGQQVTLSCSPISGHRSVSWYQQTPGQGLQFLFEYFSETQRNKGNFPGRFSGRQFSNSRSEMNVSTLELGDSALYLCASSTGQRETQYFGPGTRLLVL.

There are a few counts of this clonotype. V and J are TRBV18 and TRBJ2-5; D possibly corresponds to TRBD2 (6 bases). Per germline, CDR1 KGHSH and CDR2 LQKENI. This CDR3 comprises 15 residues. V was clipped by 3 bases and J by 1 base, with 12 bases between them. The CDR3 DNA reads TGTGCCAGCTCACCGCGTGGGGAGGTCCAAGAGACCCAGTACTTC. Translation gives CASSPRGEVQETQYF.

This clonotype was detected ten times or more. The chain carries TRBV12-3 or TRBV12-4 and TRBJ2-7, with D perhaps TRBD2 (6 bases). This CDR3 is built from 14 residues. V dropped 6 bases and J dropped 3 bases, with 15 bases sitting between them. The CDR3 is CASSGFGEDYEQYF. The DNA for the CDR3 is TGTGCCAGCAGCGGGTTCGGGGAGGACTACGAGCAGTACTTC.

The V and J genes are TRBV6-5 and TRBJ2-3; D might be TRBD2 (5 bases). This CDR3 spans 13 amino acids. Germline V gene lookup returns CDR1 MNHEY and CDR2 SVGAGI. Deletions cut 1 base from V and 4 bases from J, with 6 bases between. CDR3 sequence (DNA): TGTGCCAGCAGTTACTTGGAGGCAGATACGCAGTATTTT. It yields the protein CASSYLEADTQYF.

This clonotype was picked up a small number of times. The V and J genes are TRBV6-1 and TRBJ2-1, with D possibly TRBD2 on 6 matching bases. The CDR3 has 15 residues. The germline gives CDR1 MNHNS, CDR2 SASEGT. Trimming removed 4 bases at V and 3 bases at J, with 13 bases between. The CDR3 DNA reads as TGTGCCAGCAGTGGCGGGGTAGCCCTCTACAATGAGCAGTTCTTC. The encoded protein is CASSGGVALYNEQFF.

This clonotype was seen many times. The chain has TRBV27 and TRBJ1-2, with a tentative D call TRBD1 (6 bases). Germline V gene lookup returns CDR1 MNHEY and CDR2 SMNVEV (reference sequence). Trimming left V 3 bases short and J 7 bases short, with 12 bases between. The CDR3 sequence is 13 residues long. The chain's CDR3 is CASSFSGGAGYTF. The DNA of the CDR3 is TGTGCCAGCAGTTTTTCGGGGGGCGCTGGCTACACCTTC.

This clonotype was detected a few times. This chain connects TRBV12-3 or TRBV12-4 to TRBJ2-2; TRBD1 agrees at 9 bases. After removal of 7 bases from V and 3 bases from J, the junction contained 3 bases not matched to a gene. The CDR3 is made up of 14 amino acids. The CDR3 here is CASTGTGYTGELFF. In nucleotides, the CDR3 is TGTGCCAGCACCGGGACAGGGTACACCGGGGAGCTGTTTTTT.

This clonotype was observed at least ten times. The J gene is TRBJ2-1, the V gene TRBV20-1; D unresolved. This CDR3 comprises 10 residues. CDR1 is DFQATT, CDR2 SNEGSKA, per germline (reference sequence). V was pared by 5 bases and J by 9 bases, with 8 bases between. The CDR3 here is CSAAWAEQFF. The CDR3 coding sequence is TGCAGTGCTGCGTGGGCTGAGCAGTTCTTC.

In the case of this clonotype: A much larger clone is a single base away; this may be a read error. The gene calls are TRBV3-1 and TRBJ2-5; a weak D match, TRBD2 (6 bases). V lost 0 bases, J lost 9 bases, and 17 bases lay in between. The length of the CDR3 is 15 residues. CDR1 and CDR2 from the germline V gene are LGHDT and YNNKEL (reference sequence). CDR3 in amino acids: CASSQEGGGGEAQYF. For the CDR3, the DNA is TGTGCCAGCAGCCAAGAGGGGGGAGGTGGGGAGGCCCAGTACTTC.

This clonotype was counted ten times or more. The chain joins TRBV7-2 to TRBJ2-5; 8 bases line up with TRBD2. The junction had 8 bases not matched to a gene; V was cut back by 6 bases and J by 5 bases. Per the germline V gene, CDR1 is SGHTA and CDR2 is FQGNSA. This CDR3 comprises 14 residues. In nucleotides, the CDR3 is TGTGCCAGCAGGCCTCCGGGACTAGGGGAGACCCAGTACTTC. Amino acid sequence: CASRPPGLGETQYF.

Concerning this clonotype itself: A much larger clone differs from this one at a single base, so this may be a read error. No conserved phenylalanine or tryptophan ends this CDR3, so it is likely a read error. The chain links TRBV12-3 or TRBV12-4 to TRBJ2-7; no clear D. There are 13 residues in the CDR3. V lost 2 bases and J 2 bases, leaving 7 bases between the germline ends. The CDR3 spells CASSLRNAYEQYS. The CDR3, as DNA: TGTGCCAGCAGTTTAAGAAACGCCTACGAGCAGTACTCC.

The sample holds many counts of this clonotype. This rearrangement joins TRBV5-1 to TRBJ2-1; 12 bases are shared with TRBD2. The V and J ends lost 0 bases and 0 bases, in that order; junction bases with no gene match: 7. The CDR3 runs to 19 residues. Germline V gene lookup returns CDR1 SGHRS and CDR2 YFSETQ. The CDR3 loop is CASSLAGLAGGGSYNEQFF. The CDR3 coding sequence is TGCGCCAGCAGCTTGGCCGGGCTAGCGGGGGGGGGCTCCTACAATGAGCAGTTCTTC. The full variable domain, its missing parts supplied by reference TRBV5-1 and TRBJ2-1, is KAGVTQTPRYLIKTRGQQVTLSCSPISGHRSVSWYQQTPGQGLQFLFEYFSETQRNKGNFPGRFSGRQFSNSRSEMNVSTLELGDSALYLCASSLAGLAGGGSYNEQFFGPGTRLTVL.

This clonotype was counted at least ten times. The rearrangement uses TRBV18 and TRBJ1-1; a weak D match, TRBD1 (5 bases). The germline CDR1 and CDR2 sequences are KGHSH and LQKENI. With 3 bases removed from V and 11 bases from J, the gap between germline ends came to 13 bases. CDR3 size: 12 residues. The CDR3 is CASSPARGDAFF. CDR3 sequence (DNA): TGTGCCAGCTCACCGGCGCGGGGGGATGCTTTCTTT.

In this sample, this clonotype turned up many times. This chain uses TRBV7-8 with TRBJ2-2; D is ambiguous. CDR1 and CDR2 from the germline V gene are SGHVS and FQNEAQ. This CDR3 is built from 15 residues. Trimming pared 5 bases from V and 6 bases from J, leaving 16 bases between. CDR3 sequence (DNA): TGTGCCAGCAGCCCACTCTCCTCGGGCTCCGGGGAGCTGTTTTTT. Translated, it gives CASSPLSSGSGELFF.

This clonotype was observed many times. The chain links TRBV20-1 to TRBJ2-1, with unresolved D. From germline, CDR1 is DFQATT and CDR2 SNEGSKA (reference sequence). V was trimmed by 0 bases and J by 0 bases, leaving 6 bases between them. The CDR3 runs to 14 residues. The CDR3 region is CSARDGSSYNEQFF. In DNA, the CDR3 is TGCAGTGCTAGAGACGGAAGCTCCTACAATGAGCAGTTCTTC.

Ten or more counts support this clonotype. The chain couples TRBV20-1 to TRBJ2-1, with D possibly TRBD2 on 6 matching bases. This CDR3 contains 13 residues. Germline V gene sequence: CDR1 DFQATT, CDR2 SNEGSKA (reference sequence). The V end was cut by 1 base, the J end by 3 bases, with 7 bases between. CDR3 amino acids: CSARATSYNEQFF. The DNA for the CDR3 is TGCAGTGCTAGAGCGACTAGCTACAATGAGCAGTTCTTC.

This clonotype was seen more than once but under ten times. The chain employs TRBV7-9 and TRBJ2-7, with 13 nucleotides matching TRBD2. The germline CDR1 and CDR2 sequences are SEHNR and FQNEAQ (reference sequence). Trimming removed 3 bases from V and 2 bases from J; junction bases left unmatched: 4. The CDR3 sequence is 16 residues long. CDR3 nucleotide sequence: TGTGCCAGCAGCTTTGGACTAGCGGGGGCTGCCTACGAGCAGTACTTC. Translating it yields CASSFGLAGAAYEQYF.

The sample holds many counts of this clonotype. The rearrangement uses TRBV24-1 and TRBJ2-1; D unresolved. Germline CDR1 and CDR2: KGHDR and SFDVKD. The CDR3 has 12 amino acids. V lost 4 bases and J 7 bases, leaving 7 bases between the germline ends. CDR3 sequence reads: CATSDHYNEQFF. The CDR3 DNA follows: TGTGCCACCAGTGACCATTATAATGAGCAGTTCTTC.

In its sample, this clonotype was seen many times. V gene TRBV18 combines with J gene TRBJ2-7; 11 positions agree with TRBD1. CDR3 length: 15 residues. In germline, CDR1 is KGHSH, CDR2 LQKENI. Trimming at V came to 3 bases and at J to 4 bases, leaving 5 bases not matched to a gene. The chain's CDR3 is CASSPGGQGVYEQYF. The CDR3 DNA is TGTGCCAGCTCACCGGGGGGACAGGGGGTATACGAGCAGTACTTC.

This chain links TRBV7-9 with TRBJ1-1, with 7 positions matching TRBD1. From germline, CDR1 is SEHNR and CDR2 FQNEAQ (reference sequence). J lost 6 bases, V lost 5 bases, and 9 bases had no gene match. This CDR3 is 14 amino acids long. The CDR3 DNA reads TGTGCCAGCAGCCCAGGGGGGGCGGTCGCTGAAGCTTTCTTT. Translated, it gives CASSPGGAVAEAFF.

The chain couples TRBV12-3 or TRBV12-4 to TRBJ1-3; no definite D call. There are 15 residues in the CDR3. With 3 bases removed from V and 4 bases from J, the gap between germline ends came to 13 bases. CDR3 in DNA: TGTGCCAGCAGTTTTTCGTCGGGATTGGGAAACACCATATATTTT. Residues: CASSFSSGLGNTIYF.

This clonotype occurred many times. The V and J genes are TRBV28 and TRBJ2-7; D remains ambiguous. Germline CDR1 MDHEN, CDR2 SYDVKM. The CDR3 has 12 amino acids. Trimming stripped 3 bases from V and 6 bases from J, with 9 bases between. CDR3 coding DNA: TGTGCCAGCAGTTTGACATGGGGCGAGCAGTACTTC. It specifies CASSLTWGEQYF.